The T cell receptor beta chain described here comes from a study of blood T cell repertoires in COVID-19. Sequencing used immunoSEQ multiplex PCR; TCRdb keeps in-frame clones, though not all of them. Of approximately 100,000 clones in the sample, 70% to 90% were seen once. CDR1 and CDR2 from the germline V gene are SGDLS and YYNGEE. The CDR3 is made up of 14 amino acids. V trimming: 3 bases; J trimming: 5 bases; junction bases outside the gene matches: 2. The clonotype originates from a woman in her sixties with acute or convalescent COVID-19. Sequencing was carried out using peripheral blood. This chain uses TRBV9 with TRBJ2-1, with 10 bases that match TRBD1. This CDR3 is CASSGGTGDNEQFF. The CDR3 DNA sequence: TGTGCCAGCAGCGGCGGGACAGGGGACAATGAGCAGTTCTTC.